This TCR beta chain comes out of a study of early T cells in non-severe SARS-CoV-2 infection. Overall study findings and caveats: Comparison of clonotypes with VDJdb favored anti-spike CD8 responses while missing private and CD4 specificities.

V was clipped by 3 bases and J by 3 bases, with 12 bases between them. This CDR3 has 14 residues. TCRdb fed the 5' RACE reads into MiXCR, producing one record per CDR3 protein. The sample lists roughly 51,000 distinct CDR3 sequences; more than 9% were seen once. This clonotype appeared a few times. Its antigen is not known. Sequencing used whole blood. This receptor was obtained from an adult who was a healthcare worker with PCR-confirmed SARS-CoV-2 infection or an uninfected control (not recorded which). V gene TRBV12-3 or TRBV12-4 combines with J gene TRBJ2-7, with no clear D. CDR3 sequence reads: CASSFMTSLYEQYF. CDR3 nucleotide sequence: TGTGCCAGCAGTTTCATGACCTCCCTCTACGAGCAGTACTTC.